This T cell receptor beta chain was documented in a study of shared clonotypes between healthy human individuals. Sequenced by immunoSEQ multiplex PCR; TCRdb stores in-frame clones only, minus some. The sample has more than 900,000 clones; 75% to 85% are singletons. There are a few counts of this clone. Its antigen is not identified. CD45RA+ naive and CD45RA-negative memory subsets were separated from CD4+ cells. Germline V gene lookup returns CDR1 GTSNPN and CDR2 SVGIG (reference sequence). Trimming cost V 3 bases and J 4 bases, with 10 bases left between them. The CDR3 runs 12 residues. General study points: Tissue TCR repertoires likely differ from these blood-only repertoires. Non-shared clonotypes displayed generation probabilities falling below those of clonotypes present in all four donors.

The rearrangement uses TRBV30 and TRBJ2-7; D perhaps matches TRBD1 (6 bases). Sequenced: memory CD4+ T cells from PBMCs. Documented subset: CD45RA-negative fraction. The TCR originated in a man between 18 and 29 years old in good health. Some clones in this sample may be carry-over from other donors' samples. As DNA, the CDR3 is TGTGCCTGGAGCTCACAGGGTTACGAGCAGTACTTC. Amino acid sequence: CAWSSQGYEQYF.